This T cell receptor (beta chain) appears in the sequencing data of a study of cytomegalovirus exposure and HLA in healthy donors. Notes on the study in general: According to reports, the classifier identified cytomegalovirus status with high specificity and sensitivity. Generally TCR sequences proved uncommon, though certain public TCRs appeared in numerous donors.

The donors were members of the roughly 130-subject validation cohort (separate from the roughly 680-subject first cohort). On this clone itself: Its antigen is still unknown.

Using immunoSEQ multiplex PCR, the repertoire was profiled, and TCRdb retains in-frame clones only, with some absent. The sample yields about 72,000 clones, 94% seen once. The CDR3 is made up of 14 amino acids. Deletions cut 7 bases from V and 1 base from J, with 13 bases between. Germline V gene data show CDR1 as SGHTA and CDR2 as FQGNSA. The sample comprised PBMCs. The origin of this receptor is a woman between 18 and 30 years old in good health and CMV-seropositive. The chain combines TRBV7-2 with TRBJ1-1, with a weak D call TRBD1 (5 bases). Written as DNA, the CDR3 is TGTGCCAGCACCCGAAATAGGGGGAACACTGAAGCTTTCTTT. This codes for CASTRNRGNTEAFF.